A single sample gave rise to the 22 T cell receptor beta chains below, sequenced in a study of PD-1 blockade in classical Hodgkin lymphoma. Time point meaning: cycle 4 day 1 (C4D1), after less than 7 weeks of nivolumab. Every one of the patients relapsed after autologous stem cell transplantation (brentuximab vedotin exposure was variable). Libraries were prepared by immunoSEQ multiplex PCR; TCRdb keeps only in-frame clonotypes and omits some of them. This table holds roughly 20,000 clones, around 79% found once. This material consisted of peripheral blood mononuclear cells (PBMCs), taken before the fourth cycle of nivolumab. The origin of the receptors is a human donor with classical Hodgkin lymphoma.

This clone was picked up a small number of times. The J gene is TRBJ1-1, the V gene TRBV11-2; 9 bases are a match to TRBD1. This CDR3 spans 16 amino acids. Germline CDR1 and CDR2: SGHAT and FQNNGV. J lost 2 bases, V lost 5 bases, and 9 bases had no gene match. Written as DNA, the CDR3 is TGTGCCAGCAGCCTCCGGTACAGGGGGCTAAACACTGAAGCTTTCTTT. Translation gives CASSLRYRGLNTEAFF.

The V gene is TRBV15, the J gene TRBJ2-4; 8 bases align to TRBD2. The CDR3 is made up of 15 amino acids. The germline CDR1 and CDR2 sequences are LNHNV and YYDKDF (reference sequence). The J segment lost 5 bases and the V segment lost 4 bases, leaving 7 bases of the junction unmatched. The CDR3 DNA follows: TGTGCCACCAGCATCAGGACTAGCCGGGAAAACATTCAGTACTTC. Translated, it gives CATSIRTSRENIQYF.

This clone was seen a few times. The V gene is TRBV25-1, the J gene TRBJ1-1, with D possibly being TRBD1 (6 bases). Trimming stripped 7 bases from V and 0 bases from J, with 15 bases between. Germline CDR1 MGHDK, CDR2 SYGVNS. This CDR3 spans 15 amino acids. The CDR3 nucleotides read TGTGCCAGCACCAAGGACAGCCGGATGAACACTGAAGCTTTCTTT. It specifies CASTKDSRMNTEAFF.

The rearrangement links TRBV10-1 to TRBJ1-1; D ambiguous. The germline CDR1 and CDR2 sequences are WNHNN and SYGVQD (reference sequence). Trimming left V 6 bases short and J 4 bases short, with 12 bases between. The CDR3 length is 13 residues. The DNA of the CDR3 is TGCGCCAGCAGGAGGACTTGGGGCACTGAAGCTTTCTTT. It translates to CASRRTWGTEAFF.

The CDR3 bases are TGTGCCAGCAGCACGGGACAGGTGAAAGAGACCCAGTACTTC. This encodes CASSTGQVKETQYF. J is TRBJ2-5 and V is TRBV11-2; 8 positions agree with TRBD1. The CDR3 consists of 14 residues. Germline V CDR1 and CDR2: SGHAT, FQNNGV. The V gene end was trimmed by 5 bases and the J gene end by 3 bases; junction bases not matched to a gene: 5.

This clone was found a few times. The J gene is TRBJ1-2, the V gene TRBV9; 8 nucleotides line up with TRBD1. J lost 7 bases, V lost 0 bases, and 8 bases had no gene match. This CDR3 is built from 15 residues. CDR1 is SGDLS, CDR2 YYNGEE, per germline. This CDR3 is CASSVAGAGGTGYTF. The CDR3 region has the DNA TGTGCCAGCAGCGTAGCTGGGGCAGGGGGCACTGGCTACACCTTC.

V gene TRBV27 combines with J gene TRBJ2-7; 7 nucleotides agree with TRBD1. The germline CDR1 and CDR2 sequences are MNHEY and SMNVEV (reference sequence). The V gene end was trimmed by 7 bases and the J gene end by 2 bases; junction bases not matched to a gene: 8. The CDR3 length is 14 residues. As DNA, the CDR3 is TGTGCCAGCACGCCCAGTACAGGGGCCTACGAGCAGTACTTC. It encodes CASTPSTGAYEQYF.

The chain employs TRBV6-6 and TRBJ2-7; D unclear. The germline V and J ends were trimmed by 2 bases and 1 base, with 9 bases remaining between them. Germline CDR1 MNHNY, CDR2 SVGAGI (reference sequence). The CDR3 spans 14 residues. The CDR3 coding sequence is TGTGCCAGCAGTTACCCTGGGGATTCCTACGAGCAGTACTTC. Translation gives CASSYPGDSYEQYF.

This chain's CDR3 is CASSPDRDLNIQYF. DNA for the CDR3: TGTGCCAGCTCACCAGACAGGGACTTAAACATTCAGTACTTC. The rearrangement links TRBV18 to TRBJ2-4; tentative D call: TRBD1 (7 bases). V was pared by 2 bases and J by 6 bases, with 11 bases between. Germline lookup yields CDR1 KGHSH and CDR2 LQKENI. CDR3 size: 14 residues.

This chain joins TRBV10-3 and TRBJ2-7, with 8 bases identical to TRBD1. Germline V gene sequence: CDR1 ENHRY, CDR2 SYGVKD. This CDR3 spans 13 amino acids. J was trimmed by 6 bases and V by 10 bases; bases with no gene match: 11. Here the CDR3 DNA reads TGTGCCACCATAAGGACAGGGTTGGGCGAGCAGTACTTC. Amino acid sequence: CATIRTGLGEQYF.

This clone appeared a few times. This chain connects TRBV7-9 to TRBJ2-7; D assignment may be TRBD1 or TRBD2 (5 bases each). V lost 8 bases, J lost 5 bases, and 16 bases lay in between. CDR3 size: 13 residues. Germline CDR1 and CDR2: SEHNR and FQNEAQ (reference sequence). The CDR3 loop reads CASRDGARDEQYF. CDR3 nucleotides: TGTGCCAGCCGGGACGGTGCTCGCGACGAGCAGTACTTC.

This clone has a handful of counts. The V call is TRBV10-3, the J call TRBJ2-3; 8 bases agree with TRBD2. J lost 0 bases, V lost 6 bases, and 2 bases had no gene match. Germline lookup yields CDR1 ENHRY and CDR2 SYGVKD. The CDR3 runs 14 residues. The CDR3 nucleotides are TGTGCCATCAGGGCTAGCGGGAGCACAGATACGCAGTATTTT. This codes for CAIRASGSTDTQYF.

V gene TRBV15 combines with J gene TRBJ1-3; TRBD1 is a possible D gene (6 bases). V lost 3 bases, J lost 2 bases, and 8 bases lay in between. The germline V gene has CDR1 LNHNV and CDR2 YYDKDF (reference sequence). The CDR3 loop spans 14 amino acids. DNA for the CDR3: TGTGCCACCAGCAGGGGGGCGGCTGGAAACACCATATATTTT. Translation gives CATSRGAAGNTIYF. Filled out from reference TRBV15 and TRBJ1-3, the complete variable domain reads DAMVIQNPRYQVTQFGKPVTLSCSQTLNHNVMYWYQQKSSQAPKLLFHYYDKDFNNEADTPDNFQSRRPNTSFCFLDIRSPGLGDTAMYLCATSRGAAGNTIYFGEGSWLTVV.

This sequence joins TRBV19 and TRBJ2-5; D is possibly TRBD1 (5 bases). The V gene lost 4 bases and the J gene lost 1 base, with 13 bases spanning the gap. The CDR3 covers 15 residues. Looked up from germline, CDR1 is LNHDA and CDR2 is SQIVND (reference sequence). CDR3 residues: CASSNQPGLQETQYF. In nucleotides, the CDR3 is TGTGCCAGTAGTAATCAGCCAGGGCTCCAAGAGACCCAGTACTTC. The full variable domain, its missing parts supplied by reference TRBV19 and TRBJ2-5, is DGGITQSPKYLFRKEGQNVTLSCEQNLNHDAMYWYRQDPGQGLRLIYYSQIVNDFQKGDIAEGYSVSREKKESFPLTVTSAQKNPTAFYLCASSNQPGLQETQYFGPGTRLLVL.

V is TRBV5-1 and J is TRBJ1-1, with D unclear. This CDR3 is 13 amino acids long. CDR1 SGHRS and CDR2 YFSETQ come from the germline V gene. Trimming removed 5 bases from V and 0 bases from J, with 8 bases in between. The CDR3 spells CASRPQLNTEAFF. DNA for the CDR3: TGCGCCAGCAGACCACAATTGAACACTGAAGCTTTCTTT.

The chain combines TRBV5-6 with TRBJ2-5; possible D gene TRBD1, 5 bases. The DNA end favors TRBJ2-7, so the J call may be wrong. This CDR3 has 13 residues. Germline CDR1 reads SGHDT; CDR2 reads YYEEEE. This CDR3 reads CASSLVGDSEQYF. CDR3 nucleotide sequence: TGTGCCAGCAGCTTGGTTGGCGACAGCGAGCAGTACTTC.

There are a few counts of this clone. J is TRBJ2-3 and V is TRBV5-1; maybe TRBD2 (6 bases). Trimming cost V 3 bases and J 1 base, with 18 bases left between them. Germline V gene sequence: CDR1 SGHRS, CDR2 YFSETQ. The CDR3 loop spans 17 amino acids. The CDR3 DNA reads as TGCGCCAGCAGCTCCTCGGGACTTTTCCTACGCACAGATACGCAGTATTTT. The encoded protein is CASSSSGLFLRTDTQYF.

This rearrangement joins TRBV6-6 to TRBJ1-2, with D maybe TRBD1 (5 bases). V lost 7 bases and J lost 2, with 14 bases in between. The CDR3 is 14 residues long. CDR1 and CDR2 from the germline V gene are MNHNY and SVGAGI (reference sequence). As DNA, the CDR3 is TGTGCCAGCATCCGACCGCAGGGAAACTATGGCTACACCTTC. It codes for CASIRPQGNYGYTF.

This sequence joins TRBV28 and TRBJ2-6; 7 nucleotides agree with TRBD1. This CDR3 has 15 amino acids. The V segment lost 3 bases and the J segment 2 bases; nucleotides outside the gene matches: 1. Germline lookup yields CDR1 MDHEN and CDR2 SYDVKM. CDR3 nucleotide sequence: TGTGCCAGCAGTTTTCAGGGGGCTGGGGCCAACGTCCTGACTTTC. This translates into CASSFQGAGANVLTF.

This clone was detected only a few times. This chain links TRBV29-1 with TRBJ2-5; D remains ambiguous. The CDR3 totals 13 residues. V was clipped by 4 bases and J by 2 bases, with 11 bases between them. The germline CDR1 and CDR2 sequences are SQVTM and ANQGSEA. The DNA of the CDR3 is TGCAGCGTTGGCAGTCAAGCACAAGAGACCCAGTACTTC. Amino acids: CSVGSQAQETQYF.

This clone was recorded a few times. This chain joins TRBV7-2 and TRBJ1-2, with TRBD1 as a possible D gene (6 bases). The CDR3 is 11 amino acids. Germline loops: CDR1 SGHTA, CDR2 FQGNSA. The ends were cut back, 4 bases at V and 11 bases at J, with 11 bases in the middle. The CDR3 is CASSSRGDYTF. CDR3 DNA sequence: TGTGCCAGCAGCTCCAGGGGTGATTACACCTTC.

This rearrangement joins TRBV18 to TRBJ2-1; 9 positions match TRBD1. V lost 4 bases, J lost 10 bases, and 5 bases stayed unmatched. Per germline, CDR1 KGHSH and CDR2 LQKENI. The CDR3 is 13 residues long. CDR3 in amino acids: CASSLGQGREQFF. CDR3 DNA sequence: TGTGCCAGCTCACTGGGACAGGGCAGGGAGCAGTTCTTC.